This passage covers 27 T cell receptor beta chains from one sample sequenced in a study of T cell responses to AZD1222 COVID-19 vaccine. Produced via immunoSEQ multiplex PCR; TCRdb's table is partial and in-frame only. The sample comprises about 72,000 clones, about nine tenths of which are singletons, and roughly 31% rests with the top ten. The sample in question was peripheral blood, obtained 28 days after the second AZD1222 dose. The receptors derive from an adult who received the AZD1222 COVID-19 vaccine.

The chain has TRBV12-3 or TRBV12-4 and TRBJ2-7, with a tentative D call TRBD2 (6 bases). The CDR3 contains 13 residues. The germline V and J ends were trimmed by 5 bases and 5 bases, with 13 bases remaining between them. DNA for the CDR3: TGTGCCAGCAGTCCGGGACTCTTCAACGAGCAGTACTTC. Its protein product is CASSPGLFNEQYF.

The rearrangement links TRBV7-2 to TRBJ1-1, with TRBD1 matching 7 bases. CDR3 size: 15 residues. V gave up 3 bases and J gave up 0 bases; unmatched junction bases: 4. Per the germline V gene, CDR1 is SGHTA and CDR2 is FQGNSA. The CDR3 sequence is CASSFYDRVNTEAFF. In DNA form, the CDR3 reads TGTGCCAGCAGCTTTTACGACAGGGTGAACACTGAAGCTTTCTTT.

The sample holds a few counts of this clone. The rearrangement joins TRBV3-1 (or the pseudogene TRBV3-2) to TRBJ2-1; TRBD2 might be the D (7 bases). CDR3 length: 15 amino acids. The V gene lost 3 bases and the J gene lost 9 bases, with 18 bases spanning the gap. Per germline, CDR1 LGHDT and CDR2 YNNKEL (reference sequence). The CDR3 DNA is TGTGCCAGCAGCCACCTGCGGGGGCCGGAGGGTGAGCAGTTCTTC. This gives the protein CASSHLRGPEGEQFF.

The rearrangement uses TRBV5-4 and TRBJ1-3; D not resolved. The V and J ends lost 4 bases and 2 bases respectively, with 16 bases between them. The V gene's germline CDR1 is SGHNT and CDR2 YYREEE (reference sequence). CDR3 length: 16 residues. CDR3 nucleotides: TGTGCCAGCAGCAAGAGGGTCGAAACGGCTGGAAACACCATATATTTT. Translation: CASSKRVETAGNTIYF.

The chain recombines TRBV5-4 with TRBJ1-5; no clear D gene. CDR1 SGHNT and CDR2 YYREEE come from the germline V gene (reference sequence). V was pared by 4 bases and J by 3 bases, with 11 bases between. The CDR3 is 14 amino acids. The CDR3 is CASSKNGPNQPQHF. In DNA, the CDR3 is TGTGCCAGCAGCAAAAATGGACCCAATCAGCCCCAGCATTTT.

The chain uses TRBV11-3 and TRBJ2-2; 7 nucleotides agree with TRBD1. V gave up 2 bases and J gave up 4 bases; unmatched junction bases: 7. In germline, CDR1 is SGHNT, CDR2 YENEEA. The CDR3 covers 16 residues. DNA for the CDR3: TGTGCCAGCAGCTTACAACCGGGACAGAGCACCGGGGAGCTGTTTTTT. Translated, it gives CASSLQPGQSTGELFF.

This clone was seen a single time. V gene TRBV18 combines with J gene TRBJ1-5, with 10 bases fitting TRBD1. The CDR3 spans 16 residues. Germline V gene sequence: CDR1 KGHSH, CDR2 LQKENI. Germline trimming cut 3 bases from V and 3 bases from J; bases unmatched to any gene: 5. In DNA, the CDR3 is TGTGCCAGCTCACCCCAGGACAGGGGGTTCAATCAGCCCCAGCATTTT. Its translation: CASSPQDRGFNQPQHF.

J is TRBJ2-1 and V is TRBV12-3 or TRBV12-4; D perhaps matches TRBD2 (5 bases). The V end lost 3 bases, the J end lost 12 bases, and 15 bases lay between the germline ends. The CDR3 is 13 amino acids. CDR3 DNA: TGTGCCAGCAGTTTGATCGACCCACGGGGGCAGTTCTTC. Its translation is CASSLIDPRGQFF.

This clone was picked up a small number of times. The chain recombines TRBV6-6 with TRBJ2-2; D is unresolved. The CDR3 spans 11 residues. V dropped 8 bases and J dropped 5 bases, with 6 bases sitting between them. Germline CDR1 reads MNHNY; CDR2 reads SVGAGI (reference sequence). CDR3 coding DNA: TGTGCCAGCCAAGGTACCGGGGAGCTGTTTTTT. This encodes CASQGTGELFF.

V usage is TRBV6-5 and J usage is TRBJ1-1; the D gene is possibly TRBD1 (6 bases). V shed 2 bases and J shed 4 bases, with 8 bases lying between them. CDR3 length: 13 amino acids. Germline V CDR1 and CDR2: MNHEY, SVGAGI. CDR3 coding DNA: TGTGCCAGCAGTTACCCAGGGGTCACTGAAGCTTTCTTT. It specifies CASSYPGVTEAFF.

The rearrangement uses TRBV7-3 and TRBJ2-1; possibly TRBD2 for D (6 bases). The CDR3 extends over 17 amino acids. Germline CDR1 reads SGHTA; CDR2 reads FQGTGA. Trimming stripped 5 bases from V and 7 bases from J, with 24 bases between. The CDR3 spells CASSPHSGTPGGNEQFF. As DNA, the CDR3 is TGTGCCAGCAGCCCTCACTCTGGGACGCCCGGGGGTAATGAGCAGTTCTTC. Full variable domain (remainder filled in from reference TRBV7-3 and TRBJ2-1): GAGVSQTPSNKVTEKGKYVELRCDPISGHTALYWYRQSLGQGPEFLIYFQGTGAADDSGLPNDRFFAVRPEGSVSTLKIQRTERGDSAVYLCASSPHSGTPGGNEQFFGPGTRLTVL.

The J gene is TRBJ2-6, the V gene TRBV5-5, with TRBD1 as a possible D gene (6 bases). The CDR3 runs to 17 residues. The V end lost 2 bases, the J end lost 0 bases, and 12 bases lay between the germline ends. Germline loops: CDR1 SGHKS, CDR2 YYEKEE (reference sequence). Here the CDR3 DNA reads TGTGCCAGCAGCTTTTCCCCAGGGGACTCTGGGGCCAACGTCCTGACTTTC. It yields the protein CASSFSPGDSGANVLTF.

The chain joins TRBV3-1 (or the pseudogene TRBV3-2) to TRBJ2-2; 11 bases are a match to TRBD2. The germline V gene encodes CDR1 LGHDT and CDR2 YNNKEL (reference sequence). V lost 4 bases, J lost 6 bases, and 7 bases stayed unmatched. This CDR3 is built from 16 residues. CDR3 sequence: CASSPPSGGRAGELFF. CDR3 nucleotide sequence: TGTGCCAGCAGCCCTCCTAGCGGGGGGCGCGCCGGGGAGCTGTTTTTT.

This chain connects TRBV28 to TRBJ2-1; D may be TRBD2 (7 bases). This CDR3 region has 16 residues. Germline V lookup: CDR1 MDHEN, CDR2 SYDVKM. V shed 4 bases and J shed 6 bases, with 19 bases lying between them. CDR3 DNA sequence: TGTGCCAGCAGTTCCCCTGCGGGGGCCTACATCAATGAGCAGTTCTTC. Protein sequence: CASSSPAGAYINEQFF.

The CDR3 loop is CASTTARGVTQYF. CDR3 coding DNA: TGTGCCAGCACCACCGCCCGGGGAGTGACCCAGTACTTC. This chain uses TRBV13 with TRBJ2-5; D perhaps matches TRBD2 (5 bases). The CDR3 has 13 amino acids. Trimming shortened V by 7 bases and J by 7 bases, and 16 bases separated the two germline ends. Germline CDR1 PRHDT, CDR2 FYEKMQ (reference sequence).

The rearrangement joins TRBV11-3 to TRBJ2-7, with D unclear. This CDR3 contains 14 residues. Germline assignment: CDR1 SGHNT and CDR2 YENEEA. Trimming took off 0 bases at V and 3 bases at J, with 9 bases between the two ends. The CDR3 bases are TGTGCCAGCAGCTTAGAGGGCCATAACTACGAGCAGTACTTC. Protein product: CASSLEGHNYEQYF. The complete variable domain, with remaining parts taken from reference TRBV11-3 and TRBJ2-7, reads EAGVVQSPRYKIIEKKQPVAFWCNPISGHNTLYWYLQNLGQGPELLIRYENEEAVDDSQLPKDRFSAERLKGVDSTLKIQPAELGDSAVYLCASSLEGHNYEQYFGPGTRLTVT.

V is TRBV3-1 (or the pseudogene TRBV3-2) and J is TRBJ1-6; a weak D match, TRBD1 (5 bases). Trimming left V 4 bases short and J 8 bases short, with 15 bases between. The CDR3 sequence is 15 residues long. Looked up from germline, CDR1 is LGHDT and CDR2 is YNNKEL (reference sequence). In DNA, the CDR3 is TGTGCCAGCAGCCCGGGGGGAGTAGGAGATTCACCCCTCCACTTT. It encodes CASSPGGVGDSPLHF.

V usage is TRBV28 and J usage is TRBJ1-2; TRBD1 aligns across 8 bases. The germline V gene has CDR1 MDHEN and CDR2 SYDVKM. V shed 7 bases, J shed 9 bases, and the junction held 16 bases outside the gene matches. This CDR3 is built from 15 residues. The CDR3 region is CASTPSAGGRGSYTF. CDR3 bases: TGTGCCAGCACCCCGTCGGCAGGGGGCCGCGGAAGCTACACCTTC.

This clone was detected only once. This chain joins TRBV4-3 and TRBJ1-2; the D is unclear. V dropped 0 bases and J dropped 4 bases, with 15 bases sitting between them. The CDR3 totals 16 residues. In germline, CDR1 is LGHNA, CDR2 YSLEER. CDR3 sequence reads: CASSQEHRTGIYGYTF. In DNA, the CDR3 is TGCGCCAGCAGCCAAGAACATCGGACGGGGATCTATGGCTACACCTTC.

V is TRBV29-1 and J is TRBJ1-4; a weak D match, TRBD1 (5 bases). V lost 7 bases and J 12 bases, leaving 18 bases between the germline ends. The CDR3 spans 12 residues. CDR1 SQVTM and CDR2 ANQGSEA come from the germline V gene. The CDR3 is CSADSGVAELFF. The CDR3 nucleotides read TGCAGCGCCGACAGTGGGGTCGCGGAACTGTTTTTT. The full variable domain, with the rest looked up from reference TRBV29-1 and TRBJ1-4, is SAVISQKPSRDICQRGTSLTIQCQVDSQVTMMFWYRQQPGQSLTLIATANQGSEATYESGFVIDKFPISRPNLTFSTLTVSNMSPEDSSIYLCSADSGVAELFFGSGTQLSVL.

J is TRBJ2-3 and V is TRBV19; the D is unclear. V was cut by 3 bases and J by 6 bases, with 13 bases left in between. This CDR3 region has 14 residues. The V gene's germline CDR1 is LNHDA and CDR2 SQIVND (reference sequence). The CDR3 here is CASSIRRGTDTQYF. The CDR3 region has the DNA TGTGCCAGTAGTATCCGCCGAGGTACGGATACGCAGTATTTT.

This chain links TRBV28 with TRBJ2-6, with 7 bases identical to TRBD1. The CDR3 is 17 residues long. Germline V gives CDR1 MDHEN, CDR2 SYDVKM. V was pared by 6 bases and J by 0 bases, with 8 bases of the junction left unmatched. In DNA, the CDR3 is TGTGCCAGCAGCCCGGACAGGACTTTCTCTGGGGCCAACGTCCTGACTTTC. Amino acids: CASSPDRTFSGANVLTF.

The chain is built from TRBV7-9 and TRBJ1-4; TRBD1 matches 7 bases. The trim removed 5 bases at V and 8 bases at J, leaving 14 bases unmatched. The CDR3 is 16 residues long. Looked up from germline, CDR1 is SEHNR and CDR2 is FQNEAQ (reference sequence). This CDR3 reads CASSLERDRKREKLFF. As DNA, the CDR3 is TGTGCCAGCAGCCTTGAACGGGACAGAAAACGGGAAAAACTGTTTTTT.

This chain links TRBV2 with TRBJ1-5; D gene ambiguous. This CDR3 contains 12 residues. Germline V gene lookup returns CDR1 SNHLY and CDR2 FYNNEI. V was shortened by 4 bases and J by 5 bases, with 6 bases between the two germline ends. The CDR3 DNA reads TGTGCCAGCAGTGTCTCGGATCAGCCCCAGCATTTT. Its translation: CASSVSDQPQHF.

The chain employs TRBV19 and TRBJ1-1; no clear D. The V and J ends lost 1 base and 4 bases respectively, with 7 bases between them. Germline lookup yields CDR1 LNHDA and CDR2 SQIVND (reference sequence). The CDR3 totals 13 residues. CDR3 sequence reads: CASSIAVGTEAFF. The DNA for the CDR3 is TGTGCCAGTAGTATAGCGGTGGGCACTGAAGCTTTCTTT.

The CDR3 loop reads CASSQGTGAEAFF. The DNA of the CDR3 is TGCGCCAGCAGCCAAGGGACTGGCGCTGAAGCTTTCTTT. V and J are TRBV4-1 and TRBJ1-1; D unresolved. V lost 1 base and J 6 bases, leaving 9 bases between the germline ends. The CDR3 has 13 residues. Germline assignment: CDR1 MGHRA and CDR2 YSYEKL.

The gene calls are TRBV6-4 and TRBJ1-1, with D unresolved. The V gene lost 2 bases and the J gene lost 6 bases, with 10 bases spanning the gap. This CDR3 contains 13 residues. Germline CDR1 and CDR2: MRHNA and SNTAGT. This CDR3 reads CASSDSYGAEAFF. CDR3 DNA sequence: TGTGCCAGCAGTGACAGTTATGGGGCTGAAGCTTTCTTT.